A selection of T cell receptor beta chains follows, all from one sample in a study of blood T cell repertoires in COVID-19. This table comes from immunoSEQ multiplex PCR, and its TCRdb copy is limited to in-frame clones, with some not included. Here the sample spans over 150,000 clones, 80% to 90% being singletons. Sequencing was carried out using peripheral blood. The origin of the receptors is a man aged 45-60 years with active or convalescent COVID-19. CDR3s include the opening cysteine and the closing phenylalanine or tryptophan. A D gene is named only where the DNA matches it firmly. Expanded clones get a size class; other rows say once, few or many, or leave the size out.

>TRBD1|TRBJ1-2|TRBV18|-|12
TGTGCCAGCTCACTAGGACAGGTTGATCACACCTTC
CASSLGQVDHTF
>TRBD2|TRBJ2-1|TRBV5-6|few|15
TGTGCCAGCATCCTAGGCGGGGGGGCAATAAATGAGCAGTTCTTC
CASILGGGAINEQFF
>-|TRBJ2-7|TRBV4-3|-|15
TGCGCCAGCAGCCCCTGGGCCACCCCGATGGGCGAGCAGTACTTC
CASSPWATPMGEQYF
>-|TRBJ1-1|TRBV6-5|-|16
TGTGCCAGCAGTTCTAGGGACAACCGCGGCAACACTGAAGCTTTCTTT
CASSSRDNRGNTEAFF
>-|TRBJ1-1|TRBV7-3|-|13
TGTGCCAGCGCTCATCAGGGGAACACTGAAGCTTTCTTT
CASAHQGNTEAFF
>-|TRBJ1-2|TRBV5-1|once|14
TGCGCCAGCAGCTTGGAAAGTGGGAGCTATGGCTACACCTTC
CASSLESGSYGYTF
>TRBD2|TRBJ2-2|TRBV15|-|16
TGTGCCACCAGCAGGTGGGGGGCGGGGGGCACCGGGGAGCTGTTTTTT
CATSRWGAGGTGELFF
>TRBD2|TRBJ2-1|TRBV24-1|few|13
TGTGCCACCACAGCAGCGGGAGTTAATGAGCAGTTCTTC
CATTAAGVNEQFF
>TRBD2|TRBJ2-3|TRBV4-3|-|17
TGCGCCAGCAGCCTCGGGACTAGCGGGGGGGGCACAGATACGCAGTATTTT
CASSLGTSGGGTDTQYF
>TRBD1|TRBJ2-7|TRBV9|-|15
TGTGCCAGCAGCGAGGGGGGGACAGGGGTCTACGAGCAGTACTTC
CASSEGGTGVYEQYF
>-|TRBJ1-1|TRBV6-6|-|13
TGTGCCAGCAGTTGGAGGGAAGACACTGAAGCTTTCTTT
CASSWREDTEAFF
>TRBD2|TRBJ2-3|TRBV19|-|15
TGTGCCAGTTGCGAAATAGCGGGGAGCACAGATACGCAGTATTTT
CASCEIAGSTDTQYF
>-|TRBJ2-3|TRBV24-1|once|15
TGTGCCACCAGTGATGATCACGGGAGCACAGATACGCAGTATTTT
CATSDDHGSTDTQYF
>-|TRBJ2-7|TRBV2|-|11
TGTGCCAGCAGTGACGCCGGCGAGCAGTACTTC
CASSDAGEQYF
>-|TRBJ1-2|TRBV29-1|-|13
TGCAGCGTTGAGGGGGGGGTTGCGGATGGCTACACCTTC
CSVEGGVADGYTF
>-|TRBJ2-5|TRBV30|-|14
TGTGCCTGGAGTCCCTACAGAGGCGGAGGAACCCAGTACTTC
CAWSPYRGGGTQYF
>TRBD1|TRBJ2-5|TRBV5-4|-|15
TGTGCCAGCAGCCCACCAGACAGGGTACAAGAGACCCAGTACTTC
CASSPPDRVQETQYF
>TRBD1|TRBJ2-1|TRBV25-1|-|14
TGTGCCAGCAGACCGGGACAGTTATACAATGAGCAGTTCTTC
CASRPGQLYNEQFF
>-|TRBJ1-1|TRBV29-1|-|13
TGCAGCGTTGTAGGCACAGCGAACACTGAAGCTTTCTTT
CSVVGTANTEAFF
>-|TRBJ2-5|TRBV7-2|-|15
TGTGCCAGCAGCCCCCAACAGGGTCACCAAGAGACCCAGTACTTC
CASSPQQGHQETQYF
>TRBD1|TRBJ1-2|TRBV6-5|few|14
TGTGCCAGCAGGGCGACAGGGGAGGGCTATGGCTACACCTTC
CASRATGEGYGYTF
>-|TRBJ2-7|TRBV6-1|-|14
TGTGCCAGCAGTGAATTGTACAGTTGGTACGAGCAGTACTTC
CASSELYSWYEQYF
>-|TRBJ2-5|TRBV4-1|-|14
TGCGCCAGCAGCCGGTTACAGTACCAAGAGACCCAGTACTTC
CASSRLQYQETQYF
>TRBD1|TRBJ1-2|TRBV24-1|once|17
TGTGCCACCAGTGAAGCCGGGACAGGGGGCGTGAACTATGGCTACACCTTC
CATSEAGTGGVNYGYTF
>TRBD1|TRBJ2-7|TRBV28|-|16
TGTGCCAGCAGTCCCACGGACAGGGTCCTCTCCTACGAGCAGTACTTC
CASSPTDRVLSYEQYF
>-|TRBJ1-1|TRBV2|-|16
TGTGCCAGCACCCTGGACCGGGATACCTGGGGCACTGAAGCTTTCTTT
CASTLDRDTWGTEAFF
>TRBD1|TRBJ1-1|TRBV7-9|-|15
TGTGCCAGCAGCTTAAGAGGGGACAGAAACACTGAAGCTTTCTTT
CASSLRGDRNTEAFF
>TRBD2|TRBJ2-1|TRBV11-2|-|16
TGTGCCAGCAGCATAAGGACTAGCGGGAGGGAGGGTGAGCAGTTCTTC
CASSIRTSGREGEQFF
>-|TRBJ2-7|TRBV18|few|14
TGTGCCAGCTCACCTGATAAGGGGGTTGACGAGCAGTACTTC
CASSPDKGVDEQYF
>-|TRBJ1-2|TRBV28|few|17
TGTGCCAGCTCACGATCGACAGGCCTTCAGAATCCCTATGGCTACACCTTC
CASSRSTGLQNPYGYTF
>TRBD1|TRBJ2-7|TRBV3-1/TRBV3-2|-|14
TGTGCCAGCAGCCAAACGGGGACAGGGGCAGTGCAGTACTTC
CASSQTGTGAVQYF
>TRBD1|TRBJ2-5|TRBV11-2|few|14
TGTGCCAGCAGCTTACGACAGGGGGGGGAGACCCAGTACTTC
CASSLRQGGETQYF
>-|TRBJ2-1|TRBV2|-|14
TGTGCCAGTGGGGGGATACGCTCCTACAATGAGCAGTTCTTC
CASGGIRSYNEQFF
>-|TRBJ2-7|TRBV11-2|-|15
TGTGCCAGCAGCTCTACGCACGGTACAGGTTCCGGGCAGTACTTC
CASSSTHGTGSGQYF
>TRBD1|TRBJ2-5|TRBV9|once|14
TGTGCCAGCAGCGGGCAGGGGGCCTCAGAGACCCAGTACTTC
CASSGQGASETQYF
>TRBD2|TRBJ2-1|TRBV7-2|-|15
TGTGCCAGCAGCTTACACCTAGCGGGGGGTGATGAGCAGTTCTTC
CASSLHLAGGDEQFF
>TRBD1|TRBJ1-6|TRBV15|-|16
TGTGCCACCAGCAGAGAATTTCGGACAGGGGGTTCACCCCTCCACTTT
CATSREFRTGGSPLHF
>-|TRBJ2-7|TRBV7-2|few|16
TGTGCCAGCAGGAGGGACACCAGCTCCCACGGCTACGAGCAGTACTTC
CASRRDTSSHGYEQYF
>-|TRBJ1-1|TRBV6-5|-|14
TGTGCCAGCAGTTCAACAGATATGAACACTGAAGCTTTCTTT
CASSSTDMNTEAFF
>-|TRBJ1-5|TRBV5-1|-|13
TGCGCCAGCAGCTTGGGGGGGGACCAGCCCCAGCATTTT
CASSLGGDQPQHF
>-|TRBJ2-3|TRBV10-3|-|17
TGTGCCATCAGGCCCTCCAGTGAGGAATCTAGCACAGATACGCAGTATTTT
CAIRPSSEESSTDTQYF
>-|TRBJ2-5|TRBV7-2|-|13
TGTGCCAGCAGCTTAGGGCAGAAAGAGACCCAGTACTTC
CASSLGQKETQYF
>TRBD1|TRBJ1-2|TRBV7-6|-|17
TGTGCCAGCAGCTTAGCAATACCGGGACAGGAGATCTATGGCTACACCTTC
CASSLAIPGQEIYGYTF
>-|TRBJ2-7|TRBV11-3|once|13
TGTGCCAGCAGCTTAGGTTCTTACTACGAGCAGTACTTC
CASSLGSYYEQYF
>-|TRBJ2-1|TRBV25-1|-|16
TGTGCCAGCAGTGAACTCCCGGACTCCTCCTACAATGAGCAGTTCTTC
CASSELPDSSYNEQFF
>TRBD1|TRBJ1-4|TRBV29-1|-|18
TGCAGCGTTAAAACCACAGGGGGCCAAAACCTTGTTAATGAAAAACTGTTTTTT
CSVKTTGGQNLVNEKLFF
>-|TRBJ2-7|TRBV6-5|once|11
TGTGCCTACATTCCTCGATACGAGCAGTACTTC
CAYIPRYEQYF
>-|TRBJ1-2|TRBV29-1|-|13
TGCACCGATACAGGAACGCGTGGCTATGGCTACACCTTC
CTDTGTRGYGYTF
>TRBD1|TRBJ2-3|TRBV6-1|-|15
TGTGCCAGCAGTGAGCAGGGGGCGAGCACAGATACGCAGTATTTT
CASSEQGASTDTQYF
>-|TRBJ1-1|TRBV6-5|-|14
TGTGCCAGCAGTTACGACACAATGAACACTGAAGCTTTCTTT
CASSYDTMNTEAFF
>-|TRBJ2-1|TRBV7-9|few|14
TGTGCCAGCAGCTTCCAGGGAAGTTACAATGAGCAGTTCTTC
CASSFQGSYNEQFF
>-|TRBJ2-7|TRBV19|-|15
TGTGCCAGTAGTATCGGCCAGGGCGAGACCTACGAGCAGTACTTC
CASSIGQGETYEQYF
>-|TRBJ1-1|TRBV12-5|-|13
TGTGCTAGTGGTTTGGTACCAACAGCTGAAGCTTTCTTT
CASGLVPTAEAFF